This TCR beta chain is from a study of shared clonotypes between healthy human individuals (dated by TCRdb to 2018 to 2020). Regarding the research as a whole: A couple of women and a few men aged 18 to 49 years were included in the cohort. For each donor, three plates each were used for CD4 naive and CD4 memory, two plates were used for CD8 naive, and one plate was used for CD8 memory. To estimate repertoire size and how much clonotypes are shared between individuals, the study performed deep sequencing of blood TCR repertoires from five healthy adults. To increase sequencing depth and limit assay-specific biases, TCR repertoire library preparation and sequencing were carried out by different laboratories using diverse techniques. Between about 0.9 and 9 billion PBMCs per donor were obtained by leukapheresis. Overall results and qualifications from the work: Incomplete sequencing was indicated by rarefaction of sorted-subset datasets, despite the large sequencing depth. Higher generation probabilities were observed for clonotypes shared by all four sorted-subset donors than for non-shared clonotypes. Naive subsets generally had larger estimated clonotype richness than memory subsets did. Because the study included a small number of donors, the genetic and exposure-history diversity represented was limited. When several donors were compared, the shared fraction of clonotypes was about 5% for naive CD4, approximately 3.5% for naive CD8, roughly 2.3% for memory CD4, and approximately 0.4% for memory CD8. Sampling was restricted to blood, and TCR repertoires in tissue are likely to differ from TCR repertoires in blood. Based on pairwise subsampling, the degree of clonotype sharing among donors was expected to be affected by sequencing depth.

The germline V gene (reference sequence) specifies SGHAT as CDR1 and FQDESV as CDR2. Reading from cysteine to phenylalanine, the CDR3 counts 15 amino acids. Only CDR3 DNA is held: 45 bases, read in frame from base 1. Trimming takes 5 bases off V and 2 bases off J; junction bases not matched to a gene: 4. As concerns this clone: Its antigen is still unknown. One base away there is no much larger clone; base qualities are not given.

Using the deep immunoSEQ assay, TCR CDR3 regions were amplified from genomic DNA by multiplex PCR. Extracted genomic DNA from each cell subset was distributed evenly across all wells of several immunoSEQ 96-well plates, and each plate was treated as a replicate. For sorted subsets, around 0.2 ug genomic DNA, equal to some 30,000 T cell genomes, was loaded into each replicate PCR. Purified libraries were measured with a Qubit 3.0 fluorometer, size-checked on a Bioanalyzer 2100, and measured again with the KAPA Library Quantification kit. Each immunoSEQ 96-well plate was sequenced on its own single-read 150-cycle Illumina NextSeq 550 flow cell. On the authors' methods: Because the immunoSEQ output held only junctional sequences and lacked quality scores, the filtering could not match the filtering applied to full-length reads. Sequences were annotated with PyIR, a Python wrapper for IgBLAST v1.9, using IMGT germline references to assign V/J genes and CDR3. Reads were filtered out if the reads had weak V/J assignments (E-value above 1e-6), no CDR3, stop codons, out-of-frame junctions, or ambiguous translated residues. A V3J clonotype was defined by an identical inferred V gene, J gene, and CDR3 amino acid sequence. Percentage overlap between repertoires was computed as shared unique clonotypes divided by the size of the smaller repertoire. RTK rarefaction, the Chao1 estimator, and Recon v2.1 estimates of unobserved clonotypes were used to assess repertoire richness. Generation probabilities for all TCRbeta clonotypes obtained by the gDNA method from a handful of donors were computed using OLGA. The immuneACCESS repertoire file appears here via TCRdb, limited to in-frame rearrangements. These files lack a portion of the clones; in checked studies, under half of the deficit traces to unresolved V genes, and the cause of the others is not known. That table is the source of V, J and clone size, and D and trimming were worked out from the DNA. The sample table holds 90,000 to 120,000 clones, of which 68% were seen once. Jointly, the top ten make up approximately 23% of the sample.

The donors were healthy, HIV-negative adults with no recently reported acute infections or vaccinations. Every donor was a Caucasian adult living in Nashville, Tennessee, USA. CD8 memory samples were composed of magnetically selected CD45RO+ cells combined with CCR7-negative CD45RA+ effector memory (TemRA) cells. After blood collection by leukapheresis, PBMCs were isolated using Ficoll-Histopaque density gradient centrifugation and then cryopreserved in the vapor phase of liquid nitrogen. Analytical flow cytometry was used to check the purity and quantity of each magnetically sorted T cell population. Each sorted fraction had its genomic DNA isolated and then quantified by UV absorbance on a Nanodrop 2000c.

The chain is encoded by TRBV11-1 joined to TRBJ2-5, and 11 junction bases match TRBD2. This TCR derives from a woman aged 25 to 39 in good health. The sample comprised memory CD8+ T cells sorted from blood. Read against the paper, the sample's cell subset or site label means: CD45RO+ cells pooled with CCR7-negative TemRA cells. The DNA sequence is given as TGTGCCAGCAGCGCCGGGACTAGCGGACAAGAGACCCAGTACTTC. It translates as CASSAGTSGQETQYF.